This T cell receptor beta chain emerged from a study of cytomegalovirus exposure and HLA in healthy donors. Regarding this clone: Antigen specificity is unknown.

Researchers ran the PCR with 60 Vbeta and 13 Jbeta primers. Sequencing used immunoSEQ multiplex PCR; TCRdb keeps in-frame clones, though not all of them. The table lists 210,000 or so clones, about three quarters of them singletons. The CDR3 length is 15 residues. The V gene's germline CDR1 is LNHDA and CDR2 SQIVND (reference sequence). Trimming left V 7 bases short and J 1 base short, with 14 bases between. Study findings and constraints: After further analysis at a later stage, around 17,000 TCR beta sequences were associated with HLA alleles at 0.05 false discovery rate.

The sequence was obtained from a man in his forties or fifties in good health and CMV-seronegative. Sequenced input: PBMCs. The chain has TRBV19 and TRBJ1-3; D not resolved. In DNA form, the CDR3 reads TGTGCCAGTACCCCAGTGGTAAGATCTGGAAACACCATATATTTT. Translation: CASTPVVRSGNTIYF.